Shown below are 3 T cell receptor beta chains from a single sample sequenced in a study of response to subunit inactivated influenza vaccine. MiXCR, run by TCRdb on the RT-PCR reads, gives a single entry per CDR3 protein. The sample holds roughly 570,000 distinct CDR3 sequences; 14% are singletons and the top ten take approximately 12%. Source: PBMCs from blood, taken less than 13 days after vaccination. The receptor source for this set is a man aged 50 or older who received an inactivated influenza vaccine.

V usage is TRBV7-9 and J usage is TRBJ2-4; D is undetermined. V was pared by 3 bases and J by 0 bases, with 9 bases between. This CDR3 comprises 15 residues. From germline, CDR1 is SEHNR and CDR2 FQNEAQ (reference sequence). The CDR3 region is CASSFADLAKNIQYF. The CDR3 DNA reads TGTGCCAGCAGCTTTGCAGACCTAGCCAAAAACATTCAGTACTTC.

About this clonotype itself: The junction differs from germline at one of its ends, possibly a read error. The CDR3 DNA is TGTGCCAGCGGTTTCCTCGACAGGGAGCAGTACTTC. Protein sequence: CASGFLDREQYF. The chain uses TRBV28 and TRBJ2-7; weak D call: TRBD1 (6 bases). The CDR3 sequence is 12 residues long. Germline V gives CDR1 MDHEN, CDR2 SYDVKM.

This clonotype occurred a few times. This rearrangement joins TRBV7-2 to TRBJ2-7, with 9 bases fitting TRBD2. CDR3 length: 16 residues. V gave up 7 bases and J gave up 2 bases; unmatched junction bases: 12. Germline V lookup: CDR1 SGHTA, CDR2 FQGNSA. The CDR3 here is CASTPTPQREAYEQYF. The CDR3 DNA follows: TGTGCCAGCACCCCTACCCCCCAGCGGGAGGCCTACGAGCAGTACTTC.